This TCR beta chain was recovered during a study of beta chain features in type 1 diabetes. The CDR3 runs 13 residues. Germline lookup yields CDR1 SNHLY and CDR2 FYNNEI. Since all of the isolated RNA was reverse transcribed, expressed TCRB transcripts were what got sequenced. Assay used: immunoSEQ multiplex PCR; TCRdb lists only in-frame clones, some missing. The sample contains about 470,000 clones, about 30% of which appear only once. In the case of this clone: An end of the junction differs from the germline gene, which may be a read error.

Sequenced material: naive CD4+ T cells from blood. The TCR originated in a young man in good health. The V call is TRBV2, the J call TRBJ2-7, with D perhaps matching TRBD1 (5 bases). CDR3 region: CASSPTESSEQYF. The CDR3 nucleotides are TGTGCCAGCAGTCCGACAGAGTCCTCCGAGCAGTACTTC. The variable domain in full, with the rest retrieved from reference TRBV2 and TRBJ2-7, is EPEVTQTPSHQVTQMGQEVILRCVPISNHLYFYWYRQILGQKVEFLVSFYNNEISEKSEIFDDQFSVERPDGSNFTLKIRSTKLEDSAMYFCASSPTESSEQYFGPGTRLTVT.